This TCR beta chain was captured by sequencing in a study of blood T cell repertoires in COVID-19 (dated by TCRdb to between 2020 and 2021). About the investigation overall: Samples covering the acute and convalescent phases of COVID-19 were provided by collaborators in the United States, Italy and Spain. The material from the prospective study consisted of cDNA or gDNA derived from T cells, B-cell-depleted T cells, or PBMCs. The dataset comprised deeply sampled blood TCRbeta repertoires from subjects exposed to, actively infected with, or recovered from COVID-19. The repertoires were made available in a free public database intended to serve as a resource for research on the immune response to SARS-CoV-2. Samples were obtained from the ongoing ImmuneRACE study (first 160 participants) and from about 1,300 subjects provided by 6 global collaborators. Nearly every sample came with metadata listing a de-identified subject ID, COVID-19 status, age in years and sex. HLA class I and class II types, where available, came from metadata supplied by the sample provider rather than from assay-based typing.

What the work shows at the level of the full study, not this receptor alone: The quantity of clinical and demographic metadata differed by source and by participant and was supplied without curation.

CDR1 is given as SGHTA and CDR2 as FQGNSA, both from the germline V gene. From its cysteine to its phenylalanine, the CDR3 spans 17 amino acids. Here the CDR3 DNA is all that survives: 51 bases in frame from base 1. Here V drops 4 bases and J drops 7 bases, and the junction holds 18 bases not matched to any gene. In the prospective study, participants were roughly 18 to 95 years old, resided in 24 geographic areas of the United States, and were enrolled through a virtual design. Cohort assignment in the prospective study relied on participant-reported clinical history from a screening survey and a study questionnaire. Recovered participants in ImmuneRACE Cohort 3 were defined as having two consecutive negative NP/OP PCR tests, clearance from a healthcare professional, or resolution of symptoms. Mobile phlebotomists in the prospective study collected whole blood, serum and a nasopharyngeal or oropharyngeal swab from every participant. Participants in the prospective study had the option to provide additional blood draws and questionnaires over a roughly 2-month period. Before DNA extraction, blood samples from the prospective study were shipped at room temperature or frozen.

The immunoSEQ Assay, a bias-controlled multiplex PCR, was used to amplify TCRbeta CDR3 regions from genomic DNA. The published analysis was carried out like this. Within the assay, amplification of reference gene primers was used to estimate how many nucleated cells each sample contained. To quantify the absolute abundance of each unique TCRbeta CDR3 rearrangement, sequence reads were collapsed and filtered. For each sample, productive Simpson clonality was calculated as the square root of Simpson's diversity index across productive rearrangements. Sourced from immuneACCESS, this table was stored by TCRdb with only in-frame sequences that have V and J called. A share of the clones is absent; for the studies checked, an unresolved V gene accounts for under half, and the remainder has no known explanation. V and J calls and clone size come straight from that table; D and trimming were deduced from the DNA. This sample lists approximately 280,000 clones; approximately 89% were detected once. Together, the top ten hold under 3% of the sample.

On this clone: Its recognized antigen is unknown. The input lacks base qualities; no much larger clone sits a single base away.

The source material was PBMCs or T cells enriched from blood (not recorded which). The sequence came from a woman aged 18-29 years who had recovered from COVID-19. Rearrangement joined TRBV7-2 to TRBJ2-7; TRBD1 aligns with 8 central bases. The CDR3 corresponds to CASSYIPDRDRFKEQYF. In nucleotide form, the sequence is TGTGCCAGCAGCTATATCCCAGACCGGGACAGGTTTAAGGAGCAGTACTTC. Supplemented by the reference TRBV7-2 and TRBJ2-7 proteins around the CDR3, the complete variable domain is GAGVSQSPSNKVTEKGKDVELRCDPISGHTALYWYRQSLGQGLEFLIYFQGNSAPDKSGLPSDRFSAERTGGSVSTLTIQRTQQEDSAVYLCASSYIPDRDRFKEQYFGPGTRLTVT.